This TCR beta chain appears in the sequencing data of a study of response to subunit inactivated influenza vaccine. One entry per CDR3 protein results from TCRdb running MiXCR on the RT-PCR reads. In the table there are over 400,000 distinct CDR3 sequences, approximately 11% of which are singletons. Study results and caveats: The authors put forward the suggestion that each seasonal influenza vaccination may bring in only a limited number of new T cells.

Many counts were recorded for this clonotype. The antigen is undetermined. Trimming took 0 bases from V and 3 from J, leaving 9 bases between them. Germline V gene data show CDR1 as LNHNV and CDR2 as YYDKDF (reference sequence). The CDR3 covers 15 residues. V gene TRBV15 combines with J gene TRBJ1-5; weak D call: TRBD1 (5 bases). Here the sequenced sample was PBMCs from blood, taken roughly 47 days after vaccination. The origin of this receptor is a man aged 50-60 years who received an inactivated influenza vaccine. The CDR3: CATSRDPGTNQPQHF. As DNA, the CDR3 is TGTGCCACCAGCAGAGATCCAGGGACCAATCAGCCCCAGCATTTT.